This T cell receptor (beta chain) was retrieved from a study of T-cell memory formation after mild COVID-19. At the level of the study: Most TCR clusters belonged to a single donor.

Per germline, CDR1 SNHLY and CDR2 FYNNEI. The CDR3 runs to 13 residues. Trimming left V 8 bases short and J 4 bases short, with 14 bases between. The sample holds a few counts of this clonotype. Its specificity is not known. The study, taken as a whole, reports: CD8+ contracting clones occupied EMRA, while CD4+ ones occupied mainly CM and EM. In second-wave clones peaking day 37, SARS-CoV-2 specificity remained unconfirmed.

TCRdb itself ran the 5' RACE reads through MiXCR, one entry per CDR3 protein. The sample contains roughly 190,000 distinct CDR3 sequences, around 20% of which appear only once. The chain combines TRBV2 with TRBJ2-5; perhaps TRBD1 as D (6 bases). The sample was PBMCs or a T cell subset sorted from them (not recorded which). The source of this sequence is an adult woman who had mild COVID-19 (a few samples of this study predate the infection). Cell type and time point are not known. The CDR3 DNA follows: TGTGCCAGCGTGACAGGACCCGGAGAGACCCAGTACTTC. Protein sequence: CASVTGPGETQYF. Combining the CDR3 with reference TRBV2 and TRBJ2-5 gives the whole variable domain EPEVTQTPSHQVTQMGQEVILRCVPISNHLYFYWYRQILGQKVEFLVSFYNNEISEKSEIFDDQFSVERPDGSNFTLKIRSTKLEDSAMYFCASVTGPGETQYFGPGTRLLVL.